The following is a TCR beta chain sequence with its context. Its specificity is not known. This may be a read error: a much more frequent sequence differs by one nucleotide. The CDR3 length is 17 residues. Trimming stripped 2 bases from V and 3 bases from J, with 20 bases between. Germline V CDR1 and CDR2: MNHNY, SVGAGI (reference sequence). RNA was extracted from bulk tissue without any cell sorting. Distant lung tissue was collected more than 3 cm away from the tumor edge. This specimen belongs to a study of tumor and adjacent non-tumor tissue in lung cancer. The library came from three nested PCR rounds adapted from ARM-PCR protocols. TCRdb itself ran the multiplex PCR reads through MiXCR, one entry per CDR3 protein. The sample shows around 80,000 distinct CDR3 sequences, over 65% of them seen only once. Study outcomes and limitations: In normal lung, the top 100 clones were significantly more dominant than in tumor. Compared with tumor, normal lung showed significantly lower TCR diversity.

This clonotype was sampled from a man in his 70s with non-small cell lung cancer. The V call is TRBV6-6, the J call TRBJ2-7; unclear D gene. Sequencing was done on a sample of distant non-tumor lung tissue. This CDR3 is CASSYLERVRRIYEQYF. DNA of the CDR3: TGTGCCAGCAGTTACCTTGAACGGGTCAGGCGAATCTACGAGCAGTACTTC.